These 15 T cell receptor beta chains were all obtained from the same sample, sequenced in a study of naive and memory T cell subsets. Their antigens are not known. Study-level results: Naive repertoires, especially CD8, held a few larger clonotypes, possibly memory cells re-expressing CD45RA.

Two oligonucleotides, mixed equimolar, formed the beta constant-region primer covering TRBC1 and TRBC2. Four rounds of PCR amplified the ligated cDNA using nested alpha and beta constant-region primers plus SP2. Using its own MiXCR run on the UMI-ligation and nested PCR reads, TCRdb lists one record per CDR3 protein. This sample has about 100,000 distinct CDR3 sequences; around 15% occur once, and the top ten carry approximately 3%. The sequencing sample was made of naive CD8+ T cells from blood. These receptors all come from a human donor in good health.

This clonotype has more than one count but fewer than ten. The chain uses TRBV27 and TRBJ2-7, with TRBD1 matching 7 bases. CDR3 length equals 16 residues. V dropped 8 bases and J dropped 2; count of bases not matched to a gene: 15. Germline lookup yields CDR1 MNHEY and CDR2 SMNVEV (reference sequence). The CDR3 reads CASQQLGDSYTYEQYF. The CDR3 bases are TGTGCCAGCCAACAATTGGGGGACAGCTATACCTACGAGCAGTACTTC.

The DNA of the CDR3 is TGTGCCAGCAGTTTATCGGTTAATAGCGGGAGCACAGATACGCAGTATTTT. As protein: CASSLSVNSGSTDTQYF. The chain uses TRBV27 and TRBJ2-3; 7 positions match TRBD2. CDR3 length: 17 amino acids. The germline gives CDR1 MNHEY, CDR2 SMNVEV (reference sequence). V gave up 0 bases and J gave up 0 bases; unmatched junction bases: 6.

V and J are TRBV28 and TRBJ1-1; D unclear. The CDR3 consists of 13 residues. In germline, CDR1 is MDHEN, CDR2 SYDVKM. V lost 3 bases, J lost 0 bases, and 5 bases lay in between. CDR3 DNA sequence: TGTGCCAGCAGTTTTAGGGTGAACACTGAAGCTTTCTTT. It encodes CASSFRVNTEAFF.

V gene TRBV12-3 or TRBV12-4 combines with J gene TRBJ1-1, with TRBD1 matching over 8 bases. The junction had 7 bases not matched to a gene; V was cut back by 6 bases and J by 4 bases. The CDR3 spans 14 residues. CDR3 sequence (DNA): TGTGCCAGCAGGCTCACAGGGGGGCTCACTGAAGCTTTCTTT. Encoded protein: CASRLTGGLTEAFF.

As to this clonotype: This sequence may be a read error, since a much larger clone differs from it by one base. The chain recombines TRBV15 with TRBJ2-7; D assignment may be TRBD1 or TRBD2 (5 bases each). CDR3 size: 14 residues. V dropped 5 bases and J dropped 6 bases, with 17 bases sitting between them. Per germline, CDR1 LNHNV and CDR2 YYDKDF (reference sequence). The CDR3 coding sequence is TGTGCCACCAGCCAACCGGGACGGTACTTCGAGCAGTACTTC. Its protein is CATSQPGRYFEQYF.

This clonotype turned up a few times. The chain employs TRBV4-3 and TRBJ2-3; D call uncertain. Trimming took off 1 base at V and 2 bases at J, with 10 bases between the two ends. Germline-derived CDR1 and CDR2 are LGHNA and YSLEER. This CDR3 has 15 amino acids. CDR3 in amino acids: CASSQGSGYTDTQYF. CDR3 in DNA: TGCGCCAGCAGCCAAGGATCAGGTTACACAGATACGCAGTATTTT.

The chain employs TRBV21-1 and TRBJ2-7. TRBV21-1 represents a pseudogene. CDR3 length: 14 amino acids. CDR3 amino acids: CASSKGGQTYEQYF. The CDR3, as DNA: TGTGCCAGCAGCAAAGGTGGGCAGACCTACGAGCAGTACTTC.

This clonotype has only a few counts. The CDR3 bases are TGCAGTGCTCGGGAGGCGTACTCCTACGAGCAGTACTTC. It codes for CSAREAYSYEQYF. The chain is built from TRBV20-1 and TRBJ2-7, with 7 bases fitting TRBD2. The CDR3 loop spans 13 amino acids. Germline V gene sequence: CDR1 DFQATT, CDR2 SNEGSKA (reference sequence). J lost 0 bases, V lost 5 bases, and 4 bases had no gene match.

This clonotype occurred many times. This rearrangement joins TRBV13 to TRBJ1-1, with 8 bases that match TRBD1. This CDR3 spans 15 amino acids. V lost 5 bases, J lost 5 bases, and 10 bases stayed unmatched. From germline, CDR1 is PRHDT and CDR2 FYEKMQ (reference sequence). The CDR3 DNA reads TGTGCCAGCAGCACTGGCGGGACAGGAGGGACTGAAGCTTTCTTT. Residues: CASSTGGTGGTEAFF.

The V call is TRBV20-1, the J call TRBJ1-3; no clear D gene. V was pared by 6 bases and J by 6 bases, with 9 bases between. Germline assignment: CDR1 DFQATT and CDR2 SNEGSKA (reference sequence). There are 11 residues in the CDR3. CDR3 loop: CSALRANTIYF. As DNA, the CDR3 is TGCAGTGCCCTTCGGGCAAACACCATATATTTT.

This clonotype occurred many times. This chain uses TRBV19 with TRBJ1-1, with 9 bases lining up with TRBD1. V gave up 4 bases and J gave up 3 bases; unmatched junction bases: 15. Germline CDR1 is LNHDA and CDR2 is SQIVND (reference sequence). The CDR3 has 18 residues. The DNA of the CDR3 is TGTGCCAGTAGTAGGTATGGGACAGGGCTCGGCAGGGACACTGAAGCTTTCTTT. It specifies CASSRYGTGLGRDTEAFF.

Worth noting for this clonotype: This could be a read error, since a much larger clone is one nucleotide away. V gene TRBV29-1 combines with J gene TRBJ1-1; D is unclear. CDR1 is SQVTM, CDR2 ANQGSEA, per germline. CDR3 length equals 10 residues. CDR3 nucleotide sequence: TGCAGCGTTGCGAGCAATGAAGCTTACTTT. Protein: CSVASNEAYF.

This chain connects TRBV28 to TRBJ2-1, with D perhaps TRBD2 (6 bases). Trimming took 5 bases from V and 8 from J, leaving 13 bases between them. The CDR3 runs 13 residues. Germline V gives CDR1 MDHEN, CDR2 SYDVKM. DNA of the CDR3: TGTGCCAGCAGTCGGGCGGGAAGGTATGAGCAGTTCTTC. It translates to CASSRAGRYEQFF.

Many counts were recorded for this clonotype. The chain has TRBV7-2 and TRBJ2-7; D is unresolved. This CDR3 is 16 amino acids long. Trimming shortened V by 5 bases and J by 2 bases, and 19 bases separated the two germline ends. The germline V gene has CDR1 SGHTA and CDR2 FQGNSA. The CDR3 region has the DNA TGTGCCAGCAGCCTAGACCTCCTGTCAGTTACCTACGAGCAGTACTTC. This sequence encodes CASSLDLLSVTYEQYF.

The V and J genes are TRBV7-9 and TRBJ2-2, with 10 bases identical to TRBD1. Trimming cost V 1 base and J 5 bases; bases outside gene matches: 4. Germline V lookup: CDR1 SEHNR, CDR2 FQNEAQ (reference sequence). The CDR3 loop spans 16 amino acids. CDR3: CASSLGGTGVTGELFF. CDR3 in DNA: TGTGCCAGCAGCTTAGGTGGGACAGGGGTGACCGGGGAGCTGTTTTTT. The whole variable domain, remainder taken from reference TRBV7-9 and TRBJ2-2, is DTGVSQNPRHKITKRGQNVTFRCDPISEHNRLYWYRQTLGQGPEFLTYFQNEAQLEKSRLLSDRFSAERPKGSFSTLEIQRTEQGDSAMYLCASSLGGTGVTGELFFGEGSRLTVL.